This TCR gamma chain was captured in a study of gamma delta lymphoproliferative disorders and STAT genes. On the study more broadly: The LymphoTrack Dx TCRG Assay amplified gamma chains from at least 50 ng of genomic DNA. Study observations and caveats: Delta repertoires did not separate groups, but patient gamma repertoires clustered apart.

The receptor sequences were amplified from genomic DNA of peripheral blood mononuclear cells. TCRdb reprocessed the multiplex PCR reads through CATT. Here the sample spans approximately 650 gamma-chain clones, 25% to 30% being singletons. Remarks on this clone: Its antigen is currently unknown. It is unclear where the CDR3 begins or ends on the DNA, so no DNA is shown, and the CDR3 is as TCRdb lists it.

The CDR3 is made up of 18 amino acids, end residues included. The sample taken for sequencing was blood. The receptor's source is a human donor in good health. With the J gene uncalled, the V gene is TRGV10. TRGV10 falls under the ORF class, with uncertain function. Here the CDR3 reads CAAWDLLIRNSLAVEQHF.